The 14 T cell receptor beta chains presented below share a single source sample, sequenced in a study of blood T cell repertoires in COVID-19. Here immunoSEQ multiplex PCR was the method, and the copy in TCRdb shows in-frame clones only, minus some. Here the sample spans about 170,000 clones, over 75% being singletons. Sequences were obtained from peripheral blood. These receptors came from a man between 60 and 75 years old who had recovered from COVID-19.

This clone was detected many times. The genes are TRBV25-1 and TRBJ1-2; 9 nucleotides line up with TRBD1. The V segment lost 6 bases and the J segment 7 bases; nucleotides outside the gene matches: 6. CDR3 length: 13 amino acids. Germline CDR1 MGHDK, CDR2 SYGVNS. CDR3 nucleotide sequence: TGTGCCAGCAGGAGGGGGACAGGGACTGGCTACACCTTC. It is translated as CASRRGTGTGYTF.

CDR3 region: CASSVADGGTFDTEAFF. The CDR3 nucleotides read TGTGCCAGCAGCGTAGCGGATGGAGGGACCTTCGACACTGAAGCTTTCTTT. This sequence joins TRBV9 and TRBJ1-1; perhaps TRBD1 as D (5 bases). The CDR3 consists of 17 residues. Germline lookup yields CDR1 SGDLS and CDR2 YYNGEE. Trimming took off 0 bases at V and 3 bases at J, with 18 bases between the two ends.

The chain links TRBV6-6 to TRBJ1-2; a possible D gene is TRBD1 (5 bases). Between the trimmed V and J ends, which lost 0 bases and 0 bases, there was a span of 11 bases. The CDR3 has 16 amino acids. Germline values: CDR1 MNHNY, CDR2 SVGAGI (reference sequence). This chain's CDR3 is CASSYSQGPTNYGYTF. CDR3 coding DNA: TGTGCCAGCAGTTACTCGCAGGGTCCCACTAACTATGGCTACACCTTC.

Remarks on this clone: The same CDR3 can be traced to other DNA sequences in this sample. The genes are TRBV7-2 and TRBJ1-6, with no clear D. Germline-derived CDR1 and CDR2 are SGHTA and FQGNSA. The CDR3 sequence is 15 residues long. Trimming cost V 1 base and J 3 bases, with 7 bases left between them. CDR3: CASSLGESYNSPLHF. The CDR3 DNA sequence: TGTGCCAGCAGCTTAGGGGAGAGCTATAATTCACCCCTCCACTTT. Drawing the rest from reference TRBV7-2 and TRBJ1-6, the complete variable domain is GAGVSQSPSNKVTEKGKDVELRCDPISGHTALYWYRQSLGQGLEFLIYFQGNSAPDKSGLPSDRFSAERTGGSVSTLTIQRTQQEDSAVYLCASSLGESYNSPLHFGNGTRLTVT.

This clone showed up just once. The rearrangement joins TRBV3-1 (or the pseudogene TRBV3-2) to TRBJ2-2, with D possibly TRBD1 on 6 matching bases. The CDR3 consists of 15 residues. Germline V CDR1 and CDR2: LGHDT, YNNKEL (reference sequence). With 1 base removed from V and 0 bases from J, the gap between germline ends came to 6 bases. The CDR3 sequence: CASSQGTANTGELFF. Written as DNA, the CDR3 is TGTGCCAGCAGCCAAGGGACAGCGAACACCGGGGAGCTGTTTTTT.

The rearrangement joins TRBV7-9 to TRBJ2-7, with D possibly matching TRBD2 (6 bases). The germline gives CDR1 SEHNR, CDR2 FQNEAQ (reference sequence). V gave up 5 bases and J gave up 4 bases, with 18 bases separating them. The CDR3 extends over 15 amino acids. The CDR3 DNA reads TGTGCCAGCAGCACAGAAGGGTGGAGGGGTTACGAGCAGTACTTC. Translated, it gives CASSTEGWRGYEQYF.

The chain joins TRBV4-2 to TRBJ2-3, with no clear D. The CDR3 has 13 amino acids. The V end was cut by 1 base, the J end by 6 bases, with 8 bases between. CDR1 and CDR2 (germline): LGHNA, YNFKEQ. CDR3 amino acids: CASSQAYLDTQYF. DNA for the CDR3: TGTGCCAGCAGCCAAGCCTACCTCGATACGCAGTATTTT.

This chain uses TRBV3-1 (or the pseudogene TRBV3-2) with TRBJ1-3; D uncertain. Trimming shortened V by 0 bases and J by 2 bases, and 8 bases separated the two germline ends. CDR1 is LGHDT and CDR2 is YNNKEL in the germline V gene (reference sequence). This CDR3 is built from 15 residues. This chain's CDR3 is CASSQDLPAGNTIYF. As DNA, the CDR3 is TGTGCCAGCAGCCAAGATCTTCCCGCTGGAAACACCATATATTTT.

The rearrangement links TRBV4-1 to TRBJ2-3; maybe TRBD2 (5 bases). CDR1 is MGHRA and CDR2 is YSYEKL in the germline V gene. CDR3 length equals 15 residues. The ends were cut back, 2 bases at V and 7 bases at J, with 16 bases in the middle. The CDR3 DNA is TGCGCCAGCAGCCAACAGGCCAACCCCGGGAATACGCAGTATTTT. Translating it yields CASSQQANPGNTQYF.

The genes are TRBV5-4 and TRBJ2-5; 9 bases align to TRBD2. Unmatched junction bases numbered 12, after V lost 4 bases and J lost 2 bases. CDR3 length: 17 residues. CDR1 and CDR2 (germline): SGHNT, YYREEE (reference sequence). Written as DNA, the CDR3 is TGTGCCAGCAGCCCGGAGGGTCTAGCGGGGAGTCAAGAGACCCAGTACTTC. Translating it yields CASSPEGLAGSQETQYF.

The count of this clone is one. The CDR3 protein is CASSEQGAVYGYTF. CDR3 bases: TGTGCCAGCAGTGAACAGGGGGCCGTATATGGCTACACCTTC. The chain recombines TRBV2 with TRBJ1-2, with 8 bases aligning to TRBD1. Looked up from germline, CDR1 is SNHLY and CDR2 is FYNNEI. J gave up 5 bases and V 2 bases, and 4 bases lay outside the gene matches. The CDR3 totals 14 residues.

The chain couples TRBV15 to TRBJ2-7, with TRBD1 identical over 8 bases. The CDR3 is 14 amino acids. V gave up 3 bases and J gave up 0 bases; unmatched junction bases: 1. Germline V gene lookup returns CDR1 LNHNV and CDR2 YYDKDF (reference sequence). CDR3 amino acids: CATSSGQGSYEQYF. The DNA for the CDR3 is TGTGCCACCAGCAGTGGACAGGGCTCCTACGAGCAGTACTTC.

V usage is TRBV5-5 and J usage is TRBJ2-3, with D tentatively TRBD2 (6 bases). Trimming took 4 bases from V and 2 from J, leaving 11 bases between them. The germline V gene encodes CDR1 SGHKS and CDR2 YYEKEE (reference sequence). This CDR3 region has 14 residues. The CDR3 sequence is CASSVEGFTDTQYF. CDR3 DNA sequence: TGTGCCAGCAGCGTGGAGGGGTTCACAGATACGCAGTATTTT.

The chain links TRBV4-1 to TRBJ2-5, with TRBD2 matching over 9 bases. The CDR3 contains 15 residues. V dropped 0 bases and J dropped 3; count of bases not matched to a gene: 2. Germline CDR1 is MGHRA and CDR2 is YSYEKL. The DNA for the CDR3 is TGCGCCAGCAGCCAAGATTCTAGCGGGGAAGAGACCCAGTACTTC. This translates into CASSQDSSGEETQYF.